The 29 T cell receptor beta chains reported below all come from one sample, sequenced in a study of beta chain features in type 1 diabetes (dated by TCRdb to the late 2010s). Library method: the immunoSEQ multiplex PCR assay. The entire isolated RNA was reverse transcribed using the High Capacity cDNA Reverse Transcription Kit, and thus expressed TCRB transcripts were sequenced. In its TCRdb copy, this immuneACCESS table keeps in-frame sequences only and misses some clones. Where compared with another copy, unresolved V genes explain less than half of these, and the others have no known cause. This sample gives roughly 450,000 clones in total; over 11% of them show up just once. The ten largest make up around 0.035% of the sample. Material: naive CD4+ T cells from blood. The sample's cell subset or site label, in plain terms: true naive CD4+ T cells. The receptors derive from a man younger than 45 in good health.

The chain recombines TRBV27 with TRBJ1-4, with 8 bases fitting TRBD1. Germline V gene data show CDR1 as MNHEY and CDR2 as SMNVEV (reference sequence). V trimming: 8 bases; J trimming: 12 bases; junction bases outside the gene matches: 14. CDR3 length: 14 amino acids. CDR3 in amino acids: CASAVDRGTLELFF. The CDR3 nucleotides are TGTGCCAGCGCGGTTGACAGGGGAACATTAGAACTGTTTTTT.

V usage is TRBV19 and J usage is TRBJ1-2, with D unclear. This CDR3 contains 13 residues. Per the germline V gene, CDR1 is LNHDA and CDR2 is SQIVND (reference sequence). Trimming removed 3 bases from V and 4 bases from J, with 9 bases in between. CDR3 sequence: CASSIGGVYGYTF. For the CDR3, the DNA is TGTGCCAGTAGTATTGGCGGAGTCTATGGCTACACCTTC. Full variable domain (outside the CDR3, taken from reference TRBV19 and TRBJ1-2): DGGITQSPKYLFRKEGQNVTLSCEQNLNHDAMYWYRQDPGQGLRLIYYSQIVNDFQKGDIAEGYSVSREKKESFPLTVTSAQKNPTAFYLCASSIGGVYGYTFGSGTRLTVV.

This chain links TRBV5-1 with TRBJ2-5, with 7 positions matching TRBD2. This CDR3 comprises 14 residues. Germline V gene data show CDR1 as SGHRS and CDR2 as YFSETQ. Trimming removed 4 bases from V and 0 bases from J; junction bases left unmatched: 3. CDR3 bases: TGCGCCAGCAGCCCCGGGACTAACCAAGAGACCCAGTACTTC. It is translated as CASSPGTNQETQYF.

The V call is TRBV11-2, the J call TRBJ1-1; D is unresolved. The CDR3 consists of 12 residues. CDR1 is SGHAT, CDR2 FQNNGV, per germline. V lost 5 bases and J lost 5, with 9 bases in between. As DNA, the CDR3 is TGTGCCAGCAGCGTACAACTAACTGAAGCTTTCTTT. It is translated as CASSVQLTEAFF.

The chain joins TRBV29-1 to TRBJ1-5; no firm D call. With 5 bases removed from V and 8 bases from J, the gap between germline ends came to 16 bases. The germline V gene encodes CDR1 SQVTM and CDR2 ANQGSEA. CDR3 size: 13 residues. The chain's CDR3 is CSVIEASSEPQHF. The CDR3 DNA sequence: TGCAGCGTTATAGAGGCCTCCAGCGAGCCCCAGCATTTT.

This clone came up a few times. The rearrangement links TRBV6-5 to TRBJ2-3; TRBD2 matches 12 bases. The CDR3 contains 15 residues. Trimming at V came to 5 bases and at J to 4 bases, leaving 4 bases not matched to a gene. The V gene's germline CDR1 is MNHEY and CDR2 SVGAGI. The CDR3: CASSPSGGASDTQYF. CDR3 DNA: TGTGCCAGCAGTCCTAGCGGGGGGGCGTCAGATACGCAGTATTTT.

CDR3 DNA sequence: TGTGCCAGCAGCCACAGACGGGGAGGCTCCTACAATGAGCAGTTCTTC. Translation: CASSHRRGGSYNEQFF. V gene TRBV25-1 combines with J gene TRBJ2-1; D is perhaps TRBD2 (6 bases). Germline V CDR1 and CDR2: MGHDK, SYGVNS. This CDR3 comprises 16 residues. The V gene lost 6 bases and the J gene lost 0 bases, with 15 bases spanning the gap.

This clone has just a few counts. The chain links TRBV9 to TRBJ1-2; weak D call: TRBD1 (6 bases). The CDR3 spans 12 residues. Per germline, CDR1 SGDLS and CDR2 YYNGEE. Trimming stripped 3 bases from V and 8 bases from J, with 11 bases between. The CDR3 reads CASSAIRGGYTF. The DNA for the CDR3 is TGTGCCAGCAGCGCCATCAGGGGAGGCTACACCTTC.

This clone was seen a few times. The gene calls are TRBV2 and TRBJ2-1, with unresolved D. Trimming removed 1 base from V and 0 bases from J, with 7 bases in between. Germline CDR1 SNHLY, CDR2 FYNNEI. The CDR3 consists of 15 residues. This chain's CDR3 is CASSEEKSSYNEQFF. The CDR3, as DNA: TGTGCCAGCAGTGAAGAAAAGAGCTCCTACAATGAGCAGTTCTTC.

V and J are TRBV11-2 and TRBJ1-2; no clear D gene. Trimming removed 5 bases at V and 2 bases at J, with 12 bases between. Germline CDR1 and CDR2: SGHAT and FQNNGV. The CDR3 is 14 amino acids. CDR3 DNA: TGTGCCAGCAGCGACCTGGGAGGAAACTATGGCTACACCTTC. It translates to CASSDLGGNYGYTF. The full variable domain, completed using reference TRBV11-2 and TRBJ1-2, is EAGVAQSPRYKIIEKRQSVAFWCNPISGHATLYWYQQILGQGPKLLIQFQNNGVVDDSQLPKDRFSAERLKGVDSTLKIQPAKLEDSAVYLCASSDLGGNYGYTFGSGTRLTVV.

This clone was seen more than once but under ten times. This chain connects TRBV11-2 to TRBJ2-1, with D unclear. Looked up from germline, CDR1 is SGHAT and CDR2 is FQNNGV. The CDR3 runs to 12 residues. V was cut by 1 base and J by 10 bases, with 8 bases left in between. The CDR3 DNA reads TGTGCCAGCAGCTTAGGTGGGGTGGAGCAGTTCTTC. Translating it yields CASSLGGVEQFF.

The chain has TRBV6-1 and TRBJ2-1; D call uncertain. The V gene lost 2 bases and the J gene lost 8 bases, with 7 bases spanning the gap. CDR1 and CDR2 from the germline V gene are MNHNS and SASEGT. CDR3 length: 12 residues. The CDR3 region is CASSESGDEQFF. Written as DNA, the CDR3 is TGTGCCAGCAGTGAATCTGGGGATGAGCAGTTCTTC.

The chain uses TRBV27 and TRBJ1-1, with no clear D. In germline, CDR1 is MNHEY, CDR2 SMNVEV (reference sequence). This CDR3 region has 14 residues. The ends were cut back, 8 bases at V and 0 bases at J, with 13 bases in the middle. The CDR3 DNA follows: TGTGCCAGCTGGCCCCAAGCTTTGAACACTGAAGCTTTCTTT. This translates into CASWPQALNTEAFF.

This clone was recorded a few times. The chain joins TRBV23-1 to TRBJ2-5; 13 bases match TRBD2. TRBV23-1 is recorded as an ORF, its role being uncertain. This CDR3 has 18 residues. The V and J ends lost 7 bases and 4 bases, in that order; junction bases with no gene match: 15. The CDR3 region has the DNA TGCGCCAGCATTAGACCGGGACTAGCGGGGATCCAGCGAGAGACCCAGTACTTC. It yields the protein CASIRPGLAGIQRETQYF.

This clone came up a few times. The chain recombines TRBV14 with TRBJ2-1, with 10 positions matching TRBD2. Germline V gives CDR1 SGHDN, CDR2 FVKESK. J lost 9 bases, V lost 0 bases, and 11 bases had no gene match. The CDR3 covers 17 residues. CDR3 nucleotides: TGTGCCAGCAGCCAAGATTCCCCTAGCGGGAGATCTGGTGAGCAGTTCTTC. Protein sequence: CASSQDSPSGRSGEQFF.

This chain's CDR3 is CASSLGLAGGPYNEQFF. The CDR3 DNA follows: TGTGCCAGCAGCTTAGGGCTAGCGGGAGGGCCCTACAATGAGCAGTTCTTC. The genes are TRBV13 and TRBJ2-1; 12 bases match TRBD2. This CDR3 is built from 17 residues. After removal of 0 bases from V and 2 bases from J, the junction contained 2 bases not matched to a gene. The V gene's germline CDR1 is PRHDT and CDR2 FYEKMQ (reference sequence). Filled out from reference TRBV13 and TRBJ2-1, the complete variable domain reads AAGVIQSPRHLIKEKRETATLKCYPIPRHDTVYWYQQGPGQDPQFLISFYEKMQSDKGSIPDRFSAQQFSDYHSELNMSSLELGDSALYFCASSLGLAGGPYNEQFFGPGTRLTVL.

The CDR3 loop is CASSLGLAGITDTQYF. The DNA for the CDR3 is TGTGCCAGCAGCCTAGGACTAGCGGGGATCACAGATACGCAGTATTTT. The chain combines TRBV11-3 with TRBJ2-3, with 12 nucleotides matching TRBD2. The CDR3 totals 16 residues. Germline CDR1 is SGHNT and CDR2 is YENEEA. V shed 5 bases, J shed 2 bases, and the junction held 5 bases outside the gene matches.

This chain uses TRBV28 with TRBJ2-1; 13 nucleotides match TRBD2. The germline CDR1 and CDR2 sequences are MDHEN and SYDVKM. V lost 6 bases, J lost 0 bases, and 5 bases stayed unmatched. The CDR3 contains 17 residues. CDR3 coding DNA: TGTGCCAGCAGCGTCACTAGCGGGAGGGACTCCTACAATGAGCAGTTCTTC. Encoded protein: CASSVTSGRDSYNEQFF.

This clone has more than one count but fewer than ten. The V call is TRBV4-3, the J call TRBJ2-3; D is ambiguous. There are 15 residues in the CDR3. V dropped 0 bases and J dropped 2 bases, with 9 bases sitting between them. CDR1 and CDR2 from the germline V gene are LGHNA and YSLEER. The CDR3, as DNA: TGCGCCAGCAGCCAAGACTACCTATCCACAGATACGCAGTATTTT. Its translation: CASSQDYLSTDTQYF.

The V call is TRBV29-1, the J call TRBJ2-2; no clear D gene. This CDR3 has 14 amino acids. Looked up from germline, CDR1 is SQVTM and CDR2 is ANQGSEA. V was trimmed by 5 bases and J by 0 bases, leaving 10 bases between them. The CDR3 sequence: CSVLHRANTGELFF. The DNA for the CDR3 is TGCAGCGTTCTGCATCGCGCGAACACCGGGGAGCTGTTTTTT.

This clone came up a few times. V gene TRBV10-3 combines with J gene TRBJ2-3; D possibly uses TRBD1 or TRBD2 (5 bases each). The germline V and J ends were trimmed by 4 bases and 5 bases, with 19 bases remaining between them. The CDR3 is made up of 16 amino acids. Looked up from germline, CDR1 is ENHRY and CDR2 is SYGVKD. CDR3 region: CAISGADGTLGDTQYF. CDR3 DNA sequence: TGTGCCATCAGTGGGGCGGACGGGACCTTAGGAGATACGCAGTATTTT.

This clone was observed a few times. The chain uses TRBV29-1 and TRBJ2-7; D gene unclear. There are 12 residues in the CDR3. Germline values: CDR1 SQVTM, CDR2 ANQGSEA. V was trimmed by 4 bases and J by 6 bases, leaving 13 bases between them. The DNA for the CDR3 is TGCAGCGTTGCCGTTGAGTCCGTCGAGCAGTACTTC. This codes for CSVAVESVEQYF.

This clone was counted between two and nine times. The gene calls are TRBV29-1 and TRBJ2-5; TRBD1 might be the D (5 bases). Germline-derived CDR1 and CDR2 are SQVTM and ANQGSEA. The CDR3 contains 14 residues. V dropped 5 bases and J dropped 2 bases, with 15 bases sitting between them. The CDR3 loop reads CSVLPGSLQETQYF. DNA for the CDR3: TGCAGCGTTCTTCCAGGGTCATTACAAGAGACCCAGTACTTC.

The gene calls are TRBV5-1 and TRBJ2-3; 10 nucleotides align to TRBD1. The CDR3 consists of 15 residues. Germline trimming cut 3 bases from V and 5 bases from J; bases unmatched to any gene: 6. Germline CDR1 is SGHRS and CDR2 is YFSETQ. CDR3 in DNA: TGCGCCAGCAGCTCTATCGGGACAGGGGAAGATACGCAGTATTTT. It specifies CASSSIGTGEDTQYF. The whole variable domain, filled in from reference TRBV5-1 and TRBJ2-3, reads KAGVTQTPRYLIKTRGQQVTLSCSPISGHRSVSWYQQTPGQGLQFLFEYFSETQRNKGNFPGRFSGRQFSNSRSEMNVSTLELGDSALYLCASSSIGTGEDTQYFGPGTRLTVL.

The chain links TRBV6-5 to TRBJ1-1; D not resolved. The CDR3 consists of 15 residues. The V and J ends lost 8 bases and 3 bases respectively, with 19 bases between them. The germline gives CDR1 MNHEY, CDR2 SVGAGI. The DNA for the CDR3 is TGTGCCAGCCGAGGGCCTTTAGGGATTTACACTGAAGCTTTCTTT. It encodes CASRGPLGIYTEAFF.

This chain connects TRBV28 to TRBJ2-5; D is uncertain. Germline V gives CDR1 MDHEN, CDR2 SYDVKM. CDR3 length equals 15 residues. Trimming took 4 bases from V and 4 from J, leaving 16 bases between them. The DNA for the CDR3 is TGTGCCAGCAGTTCCCTTGGGGTCAACCGAGAGACCCAGTACTTC. This sequence encodes CASSSLGVNRETQYF.

This clone was recorded a few times. Within the sample, other DNA sequences also encode this same CDR3. In DNA form, the CDR3 reads TGTGCCAGCAGTGAGGGGTACGAGCAGTACTTC. This sequence encodes CASSEGYEQYF. V is TRBV25-1 and J is TRBJ2-7; D is undetermined. Trimming pared 3 bases from V and 4 bases from J, leaving 4 bases between. This CDR3 comprises 11 residues. Germline CDR1 reads MGHDK; CDR2 reads SYGVNS.

The gene calls are TRBV7-3 and TRBJ2-7; D is undetermined. The CDR3 is 9 residues long. Per the germline V gene, CDR1 is SGHTA and CDR2 is FQGTGA. Here the CDR3 reads CASSLSVVV. Written as DNA, the CDR3 is TGTGCCAGCAGCTTATCGGTGGTCGTC.

This clone showed up just a few times. J is TRBJ1-4 and V is TRBV29-1; D uncertain. The CDR3 consists of 11 residues. In germline, CDR1 is SQVTM, CDR2 ANQGSEA. V shed 5 bases and J shed 5 bases, with 6 bases lying between them. CDR3 in amino acids: CSVWENEKLFF. CDR3 coding DNA: TGCAGCGTTTGGGAAAATGAAAAACTGTTTTTT.